The text below deals with one TCR delta chain. Its antigen remains unknown. The source of the sample is a study of Vδ1+ human thymocytes. RNA was extracted from the cells and then reverse transcribed. Pooled V-gene forward primers with one constant-region reverse primer generated the CDR3 amplicons by multiplex PCR. TCRdb ran CATT on the multiplex PCR reads. The sample comprises about 75,000 delta-chain clones, around 32% of which are singletons, and roughly 0.25% rests with the top ten. The study's findings and limits: Highly polyclonal TRG and TRD repertoires with Gaussian CDR3 length distributions appeared in thymus.

The CDR3 spans 19 residues. In germline, CDR1 is TSWWSYY, CDR2 QGS. Trimming took off 1 base at V and 0 bases at J, with 21 bases between the two ends. The sample taken for sequencing was Vdelta1+ gamma-delta thymocytes from the thymus. Documented subset: FACS-sorted CD3+ TCRalphabeta- TCRVdelta1+ TCRVdelta2- thymocytes. This sequence joins TRDV1 and TRDJ1; D gene unclear. The origin of this receptor is a boy under two years old who had congenital heart surgery. Here the CDR3 reads CALGERRLFPDSYTDKLIF. CDR3 DNA: TGTGCTCTTGGGGAACGTCGTCTCTTTCCGGACTCGTACACCGATAAACTCATCTTT.